The 30 T cell receptor beta chains given below trace back to one sample, sequenced in a study of blood T cell repertoires in COVID-19. Produced via immunoSEQ multiplex PCR; TCRdb's table is partial and in-frame only. The profile shows around 130,000 clones, around 83% of them singletons. The sequencing sample was made of PBMCs or T cells enriched from blood (not recorded which). These receptors originate from a man aged 30 to 39 who had recovered from COVID-19.

This rearrangement joins TRBV6-5 to TRBJ1-2; 9 bases line up with TRBD1. The V gene end was trimmed by 0 bases and the J gene end by 8 bases; junction bases not matched to a gene: 10. The germline V gene has CDR1 MNHEY and CDR2 SVGAGI. The CDR3 is 16 residues long. The CDR3 loop reads CASSYSALGTGSGYTF. The CDR3, as DNA: TGTGCCAGCAGTTACTCGGCTTTGGGGACAGGGAGCGGCTACACCTTC.

As for this clone: The junction departs from the called germline gene at one end, perhaps through a read error. The chain carries TRBV11-2 and TRBJ1-2, with TRBD1 as a possible D gene (5 bases). This CDR3 has 14 residues. Germline lookup yields CDR1 SGHAT and CDR2 FQNNGV. For the CDR3, the DNA is TGTGCCAGCAGCCTAGACCCAGGAGGGGTCGGCTACACCTTC. Its protein product is CASSLDPGGVGYTF.

The V and J genes are TRBV9 and TRBJ2-2; 7 bases are a match to TRBD2. With V trimmed by 2 bases and J by 0 bases, 4 bases remained unmatched. This CDR3 contains 16 residues. Per the germline V gene, CDR1 is SGDLS and CDR2 is YYNGEE. As DNA, the CDR3 is TGTGCCAGCAGCGTTGCAGCGGGGACGAACACCGGGGAGCTGTTTTTT. Its protein is CASSVAAGTNTGELFF.

V usage is TRBV15 and J usage is TRBJ2-5, with TRBD2 matching 13 bases. The CDR3 totals 17 residues. Trimming removed 0 bases from V and 5 bases from J; junction bases left unmatched: 6. CDR1 and CDR2 from the germline V gene are LNHNV and YYDKDF (reference sequence). Here the CDR3 DNA reads TGTGCCACCAGCAGAGATGGGACTAGCGGGGTAAAGGAGACCCAGTACTTC. Translating it yields CATSRDGTSGVKETQYF.

This clone has just one count. V gene TRBV10-3 combines with J gene TRBJ1-1, with D possibly matching TRBD1 (6 bases). This CDR3 is built from 13 residues. Germline loops: CDR1 ENHRY, CDR2 SYGVKD. Between the trimmed V and J ends, which lost 6 bases and 6 bases, there was a span of 14 bases. DNA for the CDR3: TGTGCCATCAGCTCACAGGGTCTCGCTGAAGCTTTCTTT. It yields the protein CAISSQGLAEAFF.

This chain joins TRBV27 and TRBJ2-3; D is possibly TRBD2 (7 bases). The V and J ends lost 9 bases and 3 bases respectively, with 16 bases between them. Germline V gene lookup returns CDR1 MNHEY and CDR2 SMNVEV (reference sequence). The CDR3 spans 14 residues. The CDR3 DNA reads TGTGCCAGTAGGGGGGGGGTAGAAACAGATACGCAGTATTTT. Translation gives CASRGGVETDTQYF.

The V call is TRBV4-1, the J call TRBJ2-1, with TRBD2 as a possible D gene (6 bases). CDR3 length: 18 amino acids. Germline-derived CDR1 and CDR2 are MGHRA and YSYEKL. V lost 1 base and J lost 0, with 16 bases in between. The CDR3, as DNA: TGCGCCAGCAGCCAAGGAAGTGGGAGGTCAAGCTCCTACAATGAGCAGTTCTTC. This encodes CASSQGSGRSSSYNEQFF.

This clone was seen a handful of times. V and J are TRBV21-1 and TRBJ1-1. TRBV21-1 constitutes a pseudogene. CDR3 size: 13 residues. CDR3 sequence: CASMRGRNTEAFF. In DNA, the CDR3 is TGTGCCAGCATGCGGGGACGGAACACTGAAGCTTTCTTT.

With respect to this clone: Other DNA sequences of this sample code for an identical CDR3. The chain recombines TRBV6-5 with TRBJ1-1, with D hard to call. Germline CDR1 reads MNHEY; CDR2 reads SVGAGI. The CDR3 length is 14 residues. V lost 5 bases and J 1 base, leaving 11 bases between the germline ends. CDR3 coding DNA: TGTGCCAGCAGTCCGCGGGCCTCGAACACTGAAGCTTTCTTT. Amino acids: CASSPRASNTEAFF.

This chain's CDR3 is CASSFGEGTEAFF. The CDR3 DNA is TGCGCCAGCAGCTTTGGGGAGGGCACTGAAGCTTTCTTT. The chain is built from TRBV5-1 and TRBJ1-1, with D uncertain. The V end was cut by 2 bases, the J end by 4 bases, with 9 bases between. There are 13 residues in the CDR3. CDR1 and CDR2 (germline): SGHRS, YFSETQ.

This sequence joins TRBV18 and TRBJ2-1; 9 nucleotides match TRBD1. V shed 0 bases and J 9 bases; nucleotides not matched to a gene: 3. CDR1 is KGHSH, CDR2 LQKENI, per germline. CDR3 length equals 14 residues. The CDR3: CASSPPPDRGEQFF. In DNA form, the CDR3 reads TGTGCCAGCTCACCACCGCCGGACAGGGGTGAGCAGTTCTTC.

The rearrangement links TRBV10-3 to TRBJ1-2, with 9 positions matching TRBD1. Germline V lookup: CDR1 ENHRY, CDR2 SYGVKD. V gave up 4 bases and J gave up 6 bases; unmatched junction bases: 6. The CDR3 contains 14 residues. The CDR3 spells CAISGGQGLHGYTF. The CDR3 bases are TGTGCCATCAGTGGGGGACAGGGATTGCATGGCTACACCTTC.

The chain combines TRBV2 with TRBJ1-2, with D perhaps matching TRBD1 (6 bases). Trimming pared 6 bases from V and 4 bases from J, leaving 15 bases between. The CDR3 loop spans 14 amino acids. Germline lookup yields CDR1 SNHLY and CDR2 FYNNEI. The CDR3: CASRVDVGGYGYTF. The CDR3 DNA reads TGTGCCAGCAGGGTGGATGTAGGGGGCTATGGCTACACCTTC.

The gene calls are TRBV7-9 and TRBJ1-6, with 9 bases aligning to TRBD1. The germline CDR1 and CDR2 sequences are SEHNR and FQNEAQ (reference sequence). The ends lost 5 bases at V and 10 bases at J; junction bases unmatched: 6. There are 14 residues in the CDR3. CDR3 amino acids: CASSLTGGESPLHF. The CDR3 DNA reads TGTGCCAGCAGCCTGACAGGGGGAGAATCACCCCTCCACTTT.

The rearrangement joins TRBV5-6 to TRBJ2-3; 13 positions agree with TRBD2. This CDR3 is 15 amino acids long. Per the germline V gene, CDR1 is SGHDT and CDR2 is YYEEEE. V shed 4 bases, J shed 2 bases, and the junction held 1 base outside the gene matches. The CDR3 spells CASSGTSGVTDTQYF. CDR3 nucleotides: TGTGCCAGCAGCGGGACTAGCGGGGTCACAGATACGCAGTATTTT.

The V call is TRBV11-2, the J call TRBJ2-1; a weak D match, TRBD2 (6 bases). V shed 3 bases and J shed 5 bases, with 8 bases lying between them. The CDR3 runs 13 residues. CDR1 SGHAT and CDR2 FQNNGV come from the germline V gene. CDR3 sequence (DNA): TGTGCCAGCAGCTTTAGCGGCAACAATGAGCAGTTCTTC. It yields the protein CASSFSGNNEQFF.

J is TRBJ1-4 and V is TRBV5-6; TRBD1 matches at 8 bases. The CDR3 runs to 15 residues. CDR1 is SGHDT and CDR2 is YYEEEE in the germline V gene. The junction had 8 bases not matched to a gene; V was cut back by 2 bases and J by 8 bases. CDR3 sequence: CASSFDRAGGEKLFF. CDR3 bases: TGTGCCAGCAGCTTCGACAGGGCAGGGGGCGAAAAACTGTTTTTT.

This clone was observed once. The V gene is TRBV18, the J gene TRBJ1-1; TRBD1 is a possible D gene (5 bases). The V end lost 6 bases, the J end lost 0 bases, and 17 bases lay between the germline ends. CDR1 is KGHSH, CDR2 LQKENI, per germline. This CDR3 region has 16 residues. CDR3 in amino acids: CASSLGGINLNTEAFF. Here the CDR3 DNA reads TGTGCCAGCTCGCTGGGGGGTATAAACCTGAACACTGAAGCTTTCTTT.

The chain recombines TRBV19 with TRBJ2-1, with 7 positions matching TRBD1. With V trimmed by 9 bases and J by 9 bases, 14 bases remained unmatched. Germline V lookup: CDR1 LNHDA, CDR2 SQIVND (reference sequence). The CDR3 is 14 amino acids. The DNA for the CDR3 is TGTGCCAGCTCACCGGGACAGTGGGCTATTGAGCAGTTCTTC. Translated, it gives CASSPGQWAIEQFF.

This clone is a singleton in its sample. The chain employs TRBV3-1 (or the pseudogene TRBV3-2) and TRBJ1-2; D is unresolved. Trimming took off 1 base at V and 6 bases at J, with 6 bases between the two ends. The CDR3 covers 12 residues. Germline assignment: CDR1 LGHDT and CDR2 YNNKEL (reference sequence). In DNA, the CDR3 is TGTGCCAGCAGCCAAGGGCTCCATGGCTACACCTTC. This translates into CASSQGLHGYTF.

This clone was picked up a small number of times. V is TRBV5-1 and J is TRBJ1-4; D might be TRBD1 (5 bases). Germline values: CDR1 SGHRS, CDR2 YFSETQ. The germline V and J ends were trimmed by 2 bases and 7 bases, with 12 bases remaining between them. The CDR3 contains 14 residues. The CDR3 DNA reads TGCGCCAGCAGCTTTACAGGCCAGGGTGAAAAACTGTTTTTT. Translating it yields CASSFTGQGEKLFF.

This sequence joins TRBV6-1 and TRBJ1-4; no clear D. Germline V CDR1 and CDR2: MNHNS, SASEGT. V lost 2 bases and J lost 1, with 14 bases in between. The CDR3 is 17 amino acids. The CDR3 bases are TGTGCCAGCAGTGAAATTCGGGGTAGTGGAACTAATGAAAAACTGTTTTTT. Its protein product is CASSEIRGSGTNEKLFF.

The genes are TRBV5-1 and TRBJ2-6; D gene uncertain. The CDR3 is made up of 19 amino acids. CDR1 and CDR2 from the germline V gene are SGHRS and YFSETQ. V lost 2 bases and J 3 bases, leaving 21 bases between the germline ends. The CDR3 is CASSLSPTMRRNGANVLTF. The CDR3 bases are TGCGCCAGCAGCTTATCCCCAACTATGAGAAGGAATGGGGCCAACGTCCTGACTTTC.

The J gene is TRBJ1-1, the V gene TRBV19; 9 bases fit TRBD1. This CDR3 is 14 amino acids long. J gave up 5 bases and V 3 bases, and 4 bases lay outside the gene matches. Germline values: CDR1 LNHDA, CDR2 SQIVND (reference sequence). The CDR3 here is CASSMGQGYTEAFF. The CDR3 DNA sequence: TGTGCCAGTAGTATGGGACAGGGTTATACTGAAGCTTTCTTT.

The V and J genes are TRBV7-9 and TRBJ2-5; 9 bases are shared with TRBD1. This CDR3 has 16 amino acids. Per germline, CDR1 SEHNR and CDR2 FQNEAQ (reference sequence). Losses at the gene ends were 3 bases for V and 6 bases for J; bases not matched to a gene: 11. For the CDR3, the DNA is TGTGCCAGCAGCTTTAGTCCGGGACAGGGTGGAAAGACCCAGTACTTC. It is translated as CASSFSPGQGGKTQYF.

The chain joins TRBV27 to TRBJ1-1; the D gene is possibly TRBD1 (6 bases). V lost 0 bases and J 1 base, leaving 9 bases between the germline ends. Germline loops: CDR1 MNHEY, CDR2 SMNVEV (reference sequence). This CDR3 region has 15 residues. CDR3 nucleotide sequence: TGTGCCAGCAGTTTATCCCCAGGGGAGAACACTGAAGCTTTCTTT. The encoded protein is CASSLSPGENTEAFF.

The chain uses TRBV28 and TRBJ1-1, with 7 bases that match TRBD1. The CDR3 loop spans 16 amino acids. Germline values: CDR1 MDHEN, CDR2 SYDVKM. The V segment lost 8 bases and the J segment 4 bases; nucleotides outside the gene matches: 16. The CDR3 region is CASRTIAGGLGTEAFF. The CDR3 nucleotides read TGTGCCAGCCGCACTATCGCAGGGGGGCTTGGCACTGAAGCTTTCTTT.

This clone was observed once. The chain carries TRBV2 and TRBJ2-7; D may be TRBD2 (5 bases). In germline, CDR1 is SNHLY, CDR2 FYNNEI. This CDR3 is built from 13 residues. V lost 2 bases to trimming and J lost 4 bases, with 9 bases between them. The CDR3 loop reads CASSELGDYEQYF. The CDR3 DNA sequence: TGTGCCAGCAGTGAATTGGGAGATTACGAGCAGTACTTC.

The rearrangement links TRBV20-1 to TRBJ2-5, with D unclear. Trimming shortened V by 3 bases and J by 5 bases, and 13 bases separated the two germline ends. The CDR3 extends over 13 amino acids. CDR1 is DFQATT, CDR2 SNEGSKA, per germline (reference sequence). CDR3 sequence reads: CSASTYISETQYF. For the CDR3, the DNA is TGCAGTGCTAGTACATACATCAGTGAGACCCAGTACTTC.

The chain employs TRBV7-9 and TRBJ2-3; a weak D match, TRBD2 (6 bases). Per germline, CDR1 SEHNR and CDR2 FQNEAQ (reference sequence). Between the trimmed V and J ends, which lost 3 bases and 5 bases, there was a span of 27 bases. The CDR3 sequence is 19 residues long. The CDR3 DNA sequence: TGTGCCAGCAGCTTGCAAACACCGGGGCTCACAAGGCGGGGAGATACGCAGTATTTT. It encodes CASSLQTPGLTRRGDTQYF.